This T cell receptor (beta chain) was sequenced during a study of blood T cell repertoires in COVID-19. Looking at the study overall: Some COVID-19 samples were acute and others convalescent; all came from the United States, Italy and Spain. T cells, B-cell-depleted T cells, or PBMCs supplied cDNA or gDNA.

CDR1 and CDR2 from the germline V gene are SGHDN and FVKESK. The V gene lost 2 bases and the J gene lost 4 bases, with 12 bases spanning the gap. CDR3 length: 15 amino acids. Per the original data handling: Scientists estimated how many nucleated cells there were by amplifying reference gene primers. The protocol was immunoSEQ multiplex PCR, while the TCRdb copy is restricted to in-frame clones and leaves out a portion. V and J calls and clone size follow that table, whereas D and trimming were derived from the DNA. The sample holds 150,000 to 200,000 clones, around four fifths seen once. The sequencing input was peripheral blood. The chain links TRBV14 to TRBJ2-1; tentative D call: TRBD2 (6 bases). This clonotype originated in a woman aged 55 to 70 with acute or convalescent COVID-19. The CDR3 is CASSQRAGLYNEQFF. CDR3 coding DNA: TGTGCCAGCAGCCAAAGGGCGGGGTTGTACAATGAGCAGTTCTTC.